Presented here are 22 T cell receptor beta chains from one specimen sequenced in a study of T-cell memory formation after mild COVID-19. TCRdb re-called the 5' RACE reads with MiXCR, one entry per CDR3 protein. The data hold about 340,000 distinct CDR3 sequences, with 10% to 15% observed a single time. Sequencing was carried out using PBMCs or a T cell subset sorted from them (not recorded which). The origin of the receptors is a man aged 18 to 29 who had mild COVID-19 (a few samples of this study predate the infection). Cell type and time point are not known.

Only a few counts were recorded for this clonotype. CDR3 in DNA: TGCGCCAGCCGCCAACTAGCGGGGGACGGGGAGCTGTTTTTT. Translation gives CASRQLAGDGELFF. The V gene is TRBV5-1, the J gene TRBJ2-2; TRBD2 matches 11 bases. The CDR3 extends over 14 amino acids. Losses at the gene ends were 7 bases for V and 7 bases for J; bases not matched to a gene: 6. Per germline, CDR1 SGHRS and CDR2 YFSETQ. Filled out from reference TRBV5-1 and TRBJ2-2, the complete variable domain reads KAGVTQTPRYLIKTRGQQVTLSCSPISGHRSVSWYQQTPGQGLQFLFEYFSETQRNKGNFPGRFSGRQFSNSRSEMNVSTLELGDSALYLCASRQLAGDGELFFGEGSRLTVL.

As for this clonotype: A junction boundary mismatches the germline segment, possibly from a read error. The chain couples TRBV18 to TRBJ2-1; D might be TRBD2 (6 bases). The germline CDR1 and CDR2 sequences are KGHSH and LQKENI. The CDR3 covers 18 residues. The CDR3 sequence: CASSPPVRVGGLNNEQFF. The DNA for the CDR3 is TGTGCCAGCTCGCCACCCGTGAGGGTGGGAGGCTTGAACAATGAGCAGTTCTTC.

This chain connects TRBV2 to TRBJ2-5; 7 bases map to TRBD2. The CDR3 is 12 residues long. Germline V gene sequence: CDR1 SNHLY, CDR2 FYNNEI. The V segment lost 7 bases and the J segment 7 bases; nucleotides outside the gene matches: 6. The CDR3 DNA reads TGTGCCAGCACAAGCGGGGTAGCGACCCAGTACTTC. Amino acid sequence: CASTSGVATQYF.

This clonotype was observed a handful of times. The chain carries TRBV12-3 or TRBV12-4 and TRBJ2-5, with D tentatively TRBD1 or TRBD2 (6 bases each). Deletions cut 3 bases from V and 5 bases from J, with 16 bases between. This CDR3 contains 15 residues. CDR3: CASSFGTTRGETQYF. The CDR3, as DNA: TGTGCCAGCAGTTTTGGGACAACTCGGGGGGAGACCCAGTACTTC.

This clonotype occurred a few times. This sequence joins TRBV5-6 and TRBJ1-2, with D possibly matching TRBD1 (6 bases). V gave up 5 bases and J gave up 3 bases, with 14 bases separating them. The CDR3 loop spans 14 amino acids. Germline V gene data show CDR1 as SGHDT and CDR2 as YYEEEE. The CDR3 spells CASSTLGGDYGYTF. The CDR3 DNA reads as TGTGCCAGCAGTACGCTGGGGGGCGACTATGGCTACACCTTC.

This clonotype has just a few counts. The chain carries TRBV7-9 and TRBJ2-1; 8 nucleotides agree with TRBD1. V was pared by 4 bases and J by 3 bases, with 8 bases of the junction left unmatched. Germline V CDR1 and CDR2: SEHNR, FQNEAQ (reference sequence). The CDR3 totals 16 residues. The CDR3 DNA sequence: TGTGCCAGCAGCTCGGGGGACAGGACGTACTACAATGAGCAGTTCTTC. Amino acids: CASSSGDRTYYNEQFF. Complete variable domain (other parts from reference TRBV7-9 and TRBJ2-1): DTGVSQNPRHKITKRGQNVTFRCDPISEHNRLYWYRQTLGQGPEFLTYFQNEAQLEKSRLLSDRFSAERPKGSFSTLEIQRTEQGDSAMYLCASSSGDRTYYNEQFFGPGTRLTVL.

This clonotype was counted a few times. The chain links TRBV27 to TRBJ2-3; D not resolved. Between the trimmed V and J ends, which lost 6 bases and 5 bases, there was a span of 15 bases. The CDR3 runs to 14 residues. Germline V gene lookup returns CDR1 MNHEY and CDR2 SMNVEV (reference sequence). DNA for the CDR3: TGTGCCAGCAGGCTGATGGGCTCGAAAGATACGCAGTATTTT. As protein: CASRLMGSKDTQYF.

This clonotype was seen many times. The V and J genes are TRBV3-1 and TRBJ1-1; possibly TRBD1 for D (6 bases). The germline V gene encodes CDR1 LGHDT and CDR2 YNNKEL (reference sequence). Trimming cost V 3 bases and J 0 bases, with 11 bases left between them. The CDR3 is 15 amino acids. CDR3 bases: TGTGCCAGCAGCCATCCAGGGGCGATGAACACTGAAGCTTTCTTT. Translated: CASSHPGAMNTEAFF.

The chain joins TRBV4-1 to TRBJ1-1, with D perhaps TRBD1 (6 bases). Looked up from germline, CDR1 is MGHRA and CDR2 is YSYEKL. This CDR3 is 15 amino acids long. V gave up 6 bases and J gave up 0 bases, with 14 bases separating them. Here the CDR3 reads CASRQGINMNTEAFF. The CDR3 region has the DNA TGCGCCAGCAGGCAGGGGATCAACATGAACACTGAAGCTTTCTTT.

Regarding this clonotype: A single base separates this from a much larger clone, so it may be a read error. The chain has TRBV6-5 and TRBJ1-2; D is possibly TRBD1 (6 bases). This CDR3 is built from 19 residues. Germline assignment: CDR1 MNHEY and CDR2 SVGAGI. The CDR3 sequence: CASSYSSSGSGGASYGYIF. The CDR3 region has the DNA TGTGCCAGCAGTTACTCGTCCTCCGGGAGCGGGGGCGCGAGTTATGGCTACATCTTC.

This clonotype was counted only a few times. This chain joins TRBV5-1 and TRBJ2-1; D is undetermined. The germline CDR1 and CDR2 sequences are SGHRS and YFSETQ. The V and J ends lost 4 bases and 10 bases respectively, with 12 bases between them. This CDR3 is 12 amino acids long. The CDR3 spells CASSPSGSEQFF. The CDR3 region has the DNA TGCGCCAGCAGCCCGAGTGGGTCGGAGCAGTTCTTC.

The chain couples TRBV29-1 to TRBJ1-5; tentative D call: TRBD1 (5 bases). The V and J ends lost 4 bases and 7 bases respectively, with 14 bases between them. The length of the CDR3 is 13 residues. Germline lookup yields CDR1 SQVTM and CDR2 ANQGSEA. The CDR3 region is CSVGGRNGQPQHF. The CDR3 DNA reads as TGCAGCGTTGGGGGCAGGAATGGCCAGCCCCAGCATTTT.

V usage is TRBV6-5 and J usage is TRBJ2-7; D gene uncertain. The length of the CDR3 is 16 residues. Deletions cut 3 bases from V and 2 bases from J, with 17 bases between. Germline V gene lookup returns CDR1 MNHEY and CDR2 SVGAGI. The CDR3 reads CASSYSPPPAPYEQYF. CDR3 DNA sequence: TGTGCCAGCAGTTATTCCCCTCCCCCGGCCCCCTACGAGCAGTACTTC.

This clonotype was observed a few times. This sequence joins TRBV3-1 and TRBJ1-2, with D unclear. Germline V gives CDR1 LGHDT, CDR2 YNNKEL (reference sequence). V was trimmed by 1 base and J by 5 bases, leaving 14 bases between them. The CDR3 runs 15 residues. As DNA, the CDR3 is TGTGCCAGCAGCCAAGTAACGGGAAAAGGATATGGCTACACCTTC. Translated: CASSQVTGKGYGYTF. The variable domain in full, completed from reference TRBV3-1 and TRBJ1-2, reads DTAVSQTPKYLVTQMGNDKSIKCEQNLGHDTMYWYKQDSKKFLKIMFSYNNKELIINETVPNRFSPKSPDKAHLNLHINSLELGDSAVYFCASSQVTGKGYGYTFGSGTRLTVV.

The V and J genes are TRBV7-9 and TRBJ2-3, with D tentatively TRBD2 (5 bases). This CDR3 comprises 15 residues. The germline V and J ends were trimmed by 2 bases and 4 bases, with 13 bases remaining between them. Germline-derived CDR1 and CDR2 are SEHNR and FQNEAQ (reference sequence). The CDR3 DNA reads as TGTGCCAGCAGCTTACCCCACGGGATCGCAGATACGCAGTATTTT. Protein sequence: CASSLPHGIADTQYF.

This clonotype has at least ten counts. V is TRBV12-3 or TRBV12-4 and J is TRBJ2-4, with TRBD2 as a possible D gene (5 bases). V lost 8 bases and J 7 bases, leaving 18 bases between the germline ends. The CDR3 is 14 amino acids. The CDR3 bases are TGTGCCAGCGGGGTACTAGGCGACCGGAACATTCAGTACTTC. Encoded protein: CASGVLGDRNIQYF.

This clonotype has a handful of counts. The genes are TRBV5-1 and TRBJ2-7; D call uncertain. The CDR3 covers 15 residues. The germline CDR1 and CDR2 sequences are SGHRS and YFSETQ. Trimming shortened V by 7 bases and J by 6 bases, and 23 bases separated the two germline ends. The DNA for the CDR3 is TGCGCCAGCCAGCCCCAGGCCGCCCCTGCCTCCGAGCAGTACTTC. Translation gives CASQPQAAPASEQYF.

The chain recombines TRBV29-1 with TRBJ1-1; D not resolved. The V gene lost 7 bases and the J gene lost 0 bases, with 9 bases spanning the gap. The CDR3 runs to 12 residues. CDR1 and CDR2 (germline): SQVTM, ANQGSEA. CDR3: CSGARMNTEAFF. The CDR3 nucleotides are TGCAGCGGGGCGAGGATGAACACTGAAGCTTTCTTT.

CDR3 protein: CASLLEAAGETQYF. In DNA, the CDR3 is TGTGCCAGCCTTTTAGAGGCAGCGGGGGAGACCCAGTACTTC. J is TRBJ2-5 and V is TRBV28, with 7 positions matching TRBD2. The CDR3 has 14 amino acids. CDR1 and CDR2 (germline): MDHEN, SYDVKM. Trimming at V came to 8 bases and at J to 5 bases, leaving 11 bases not matched to a gene.

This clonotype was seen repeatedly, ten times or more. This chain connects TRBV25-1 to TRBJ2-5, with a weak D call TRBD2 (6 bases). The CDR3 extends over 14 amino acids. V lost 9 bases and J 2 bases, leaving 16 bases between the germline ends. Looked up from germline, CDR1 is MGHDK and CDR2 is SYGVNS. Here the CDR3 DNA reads TGTGCCAGAGGGAAGCGGCTAGCGCAAGAGACCCAGTACTTC. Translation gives CARGKRLAQETQYF.

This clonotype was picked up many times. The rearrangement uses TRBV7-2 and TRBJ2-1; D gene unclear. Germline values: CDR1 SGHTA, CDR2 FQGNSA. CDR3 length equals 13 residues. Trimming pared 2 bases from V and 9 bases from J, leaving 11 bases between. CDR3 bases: TGTGCCAGCAGCTTAACCCCCTCGGGTGAGCAGTTCTTC. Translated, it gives CASSLTPSGEQFF.

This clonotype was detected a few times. CDR3 sequence (DNA): TGTGCCATCAGTTCGGACAGGGTCGGATCACCCCTCCACTTT. Translation gives CAISSDRVGSPLHF. This chain joins TRBV10-3 and TRBJ1-6, with 8 bases that match TRBD1. Trimming removed 5 bases from V and 10 bases from J; junction bases left unmatched: 7. This CDR3 comprises 14 residues. The V gene's germline CDR1 is ENHRY and CDR2 SYGVKD.